This entry lists 13 T cell receptor beta chains sequenced from one sample in a study of cytomegalovirus exposure and HLA in healthy donors. The PCR had 60 Vbeta and 13 Jbeta primers. The table came from immunoSEQ multiplex PCR; TCRdb's copy has only in-frame clones and leaves some out. The profile shows approximately 130,000 clones, approximately 89% of them singletons. The sequenced material came from PBMCs. The receptors shown here come from a woman between 25 and 40 years old in good health and CMV-seropositive.

The gene calls are TRBV6-1 and TRBJ2-7; D uncertain. This CDR3 contains 12 residues. Looked up from germline, CDR1 is MNHNS and CDR2 is SASEGT. V lost 3 bases, J lost 3 bases, and 6 bases lay in between. CDR3 amino acids: CASSDSVYEQYF. The DNA of the CDR3 is TGTGCCAGCAGTGACAGTGTCTACGAGCAGTACTTC.

Worth noting for this clone: This sample also contains other DNA sequences that code for the same CDR3. The V call is TRBV5-8, the J call TRBJ1-1, with a possible D match to TRBD1 (5 bases). The V end lost 3 bases, the J end lost 5 bases, and 11 bases lay between the germline ends. Germline CDR1 is SGHTS and CDR2 is YDEGEE. CDR3 length equals 13 residues. The CDR3 coding sequence is TGTGCCAGCAGCTGGGGTGGGGGGACTGAAGCTTTCTTT. Protein sequence: CASSWGGGTEAFF. Combining the CDR3 with reference TRBV5-8 and TRBJ1-1 gives the whole variable domain EAGVTQSPTHLIKTRGQQATLRCSPISGHTSVYWYQQALGLGLQFLLWYDEGEERNRGNFPPRFSGRQFPNYSSELNVNALELEDSALYLCASSWGGGTEAFFGQGTRLTVV.

The J gene is TRBJ2-1, the V gene TRBV5-1; 11 positions agree with TRBD2. This CDR3 region has 15 residues. Germline V gene data show CDR1 as SGHRS and CDR2 as YFSETQ. The ends lost 4 bases at V and 10 bases at J; junction bases unmatched: 10. The CDR3 DNA follows: TGCGCCAGCAGCCCGTTGACTAGCGGGGCAGCCGAGCAGTTCTTC. Protein sequence: CASSPLTSGAAEQFF.

This clone was counted a few times. The chain has TRBV18 and TRBJ1-2, with D tentatively TRBD1 (5 bases). The CDR3 is 13 amino acids. Germline V CDR1 and CDR2: KGHSH, LQKENI. V was trimmed by 6 bases and J by 4 bases, leaving 12 bases between them. CDR3 in amino acids: CASSRGTAYGYTF. CDR3 coding DNA: TGTGCCAGCTCGCGCGGGACGGCCTATGGCTACACCTTC. Full variable domain (remainder filled in from reference TRBV18 and TRBJ1-2): NAGVMQNPRHLVRRRGQEARLRCSPMKGHSHVYWYRQLPEEGLKFMVYLQKENIIDESGMPKERFSAEFPKEGPSILRIQQVVRGDSAAYFCASSRGTAYGYTFGSGTRLTVV.

This rearrangement joins TRBV5-5 to TRBJ1-2; D might be TRBD1 (5 bases). The V end lost 0 bases, the J end lost 2 bases, and 5 bases lay between the germline ends. Germline CDR1 and CDR2: SGHKS and YYEKEE (reference sequence). CDR3 length: 13 residues. The CDR3: CASSLGGNYGYTF. The CDR3 DNA reads TGTGCCAGCAGCTTGGGGGGCAACTATGGCTACACCTTC.

The V and J genes are TRBV5-1 and TRBJ2-5; 14 bases map to TRBD2. Per the germline V gene, CDR1 is SGHRS and CDR2 is YFSETQ. The CDR3 is 18 amino acids. V trimming: 4 bases; J trimming: 2 bases; junction bases outside the gene matches: 10. CDR3 in amino acids: CASSPRTSGGQSQETQYF. The CDR3, as DNA: TGCGCCAGCAGCCCGAGGACTAGCGGGGGGCAATCTCAAGAGACCCAGTACTTC.

V usage is TRBV19 and J usage is TRBJ2-1; unclear D gene. Germline CDR1 reads LNHDA; CDR2 reads SQIVND (reference sequence). V dropped 3 bases and J dropped 8 bases, with 11 bases sitting between them. CDR3 length: 13 amino acids. The CDR3 DNA follows: TGTGCCAGTAGTATCAGTTCGGAGCATGAGCAGTTCTTC. The encoded protein is CASSISSEHEQFF.

Only a few counts were recorded for this clone. This chain joins TRBV9 and TRBJ2-5; perhaps TRBD2 as D (7 bases). Trimming removed 7 bases at V and 2 bases at J, with 18 bases between. Germline V gene data show CDR1 as SGDLS and CDR2 as YYNGEE. The CDR3 is made up of 15 amino acids. The CDR3 nucleotides read TGTGCCAGCGGAGGGGGGGCGAACCCACAAGAGACCCAGTACTTC. It translates to CASGGGANPQETQYF. The variable domain in full, completed from reference TRBV9 and TRBJ2-5, reads DSGVTQTPKHLITATGQRVTLRCSPRSGDLSVYWYQQSLDQGLQFLIQYYNGEERAKGNILERFSAQQFPDLHSELNLSSLELGDSALYFCASGGGANPQETQYFGPGTRLLVL.

The chain couples TRBV2 to TRBJ1-1, with TRBD1 matching 7 bases. Germline trimming cut 10 bases from V and 0 bases from J; bases unmatched to any gene: 8. CDR1 and CDR2 (germline): SNHLY, FYNNEI. There are 14 residues in the CDR3. CDR3 in amino acids: CATWTGLMNTEAFF. The CDR3 DNA is TGTGCCACATGGACAGGCCTTATGAACACTGAAGCTTTCTTT. Supplemented by reference TRBV2 and TRBJ1-1, the full variable domain reads EPEVTQTPSHQVTQMGQEVILRCVPISNHLYFYWYRQILGQKVEFLVSFYNNEISEKSEIFDDQFSVERPDGSNFTLKIRSTKLEDSAMYFCATWTGLMNTEAFFGQGTRLTVV.

The rearrangement links TRBV11-1 to TRBJ2-2, with D perhaps matching TRBD1 (6 bases). Trimming pared 6 bases from V and 5 bases from J, leaving 19 bases between. The CDR3 contains 16 residues. Per the germline V gene, CDR1 is SGHAT and CDR2 is FQDESV (reference sequence). The CDR3 here is CASSTGRSVWTGELFF. CDR3 DNA sequence: TGTGCCAGCAGTACAGGGAGATCGGTATGGACCGGGGAGCTGTTTTTT.

The rearrangement links TRBV11-2 to TRBJ2-3; 8 bases align to TRBD2. This CDR3 has 16 amino acids. V was clipped by 4 bases and J by 3 bases; unmatched bases: 9. Germline values: CDR1 SGHAT, CDR2 FQNNGV. CDR3 sequence (DNA): TGTGCCAGCAGCTGGGGAGCAGCGGGGGTTACAGATACGCAGTATTTT. Protein product: CASSWGAAGVTDTQYF.

The chain links TRBV10-2 to TRBJ1-3; no firm D call. V lost 2 bases and J lost 4, with 9 bases in between. CDR3 size: 14 residues. From germline, CDR1 is WSHSY and CDR2 SAAADI. The CDR3: CASSEVGAGNTIYF. Here the CDR3 DNA reads TGCGCCAGCAGTGAGGTAGGAGCAGGAAACACCATATATTTT.

The rearrangement links TRBV7-3 to TRBJ1-1; D possibly corresponds to TRBD1 (5 bases). CDR1 is SGHTA, CDR2 FQGTGA, per germline. The CDR3 is 13 amino acids. With 6 bases removed from V and 11 bases from J, the gap between germline ends came to 19 bases. CDR3 sequence: CASSQAGQGRAFF. CDR3 nucleotides: TGTGCCAGCAGTCAAGCGGGGCAGGGCCGGGCTTTCTTT.